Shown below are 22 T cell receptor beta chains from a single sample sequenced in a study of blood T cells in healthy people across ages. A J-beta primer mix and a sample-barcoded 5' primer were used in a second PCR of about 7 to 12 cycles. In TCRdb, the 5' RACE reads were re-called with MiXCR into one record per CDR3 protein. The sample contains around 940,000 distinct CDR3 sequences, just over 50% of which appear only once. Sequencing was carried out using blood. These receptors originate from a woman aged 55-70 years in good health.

The CDR3 region is CATSAWTSGYNEQFF. The CDR3 DNA is TGTGCCACCAGTGCCTGGACTAGCGGATACAATGAGCAGTTCTTC. The V and J genes are TRBV24-1 and TRBJ2-1; 10 bases are a match to TRBD2. Germline trimming cut 5 bases from V and 4 bases from J; bases unmatched to any gene: 4. CDR3 length: 15 amino acids. Germline CDR1 KGHDR, CDR2 SFDVKD.

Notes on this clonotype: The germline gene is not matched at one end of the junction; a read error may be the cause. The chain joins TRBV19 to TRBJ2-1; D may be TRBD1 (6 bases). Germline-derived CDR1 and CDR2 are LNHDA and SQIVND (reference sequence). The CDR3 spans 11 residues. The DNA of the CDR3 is TGTGCCGGTAGGACAGCAAATGAGCAGTTCTTC. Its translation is CAGRTANEQFF.

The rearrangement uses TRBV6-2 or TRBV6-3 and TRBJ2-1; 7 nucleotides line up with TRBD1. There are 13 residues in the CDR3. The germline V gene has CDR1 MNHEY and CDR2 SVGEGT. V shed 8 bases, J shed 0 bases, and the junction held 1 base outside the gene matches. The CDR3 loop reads CASGDSSYNEQFF. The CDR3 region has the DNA TGTGCCAGCGGGGACAGCTCCTACAATGAGCAGTTCTTC.

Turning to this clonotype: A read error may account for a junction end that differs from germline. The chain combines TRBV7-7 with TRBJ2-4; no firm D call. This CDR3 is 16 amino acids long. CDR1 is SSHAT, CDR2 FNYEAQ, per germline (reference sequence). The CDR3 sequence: CASSPHQPTKRNIQYF. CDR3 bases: TGTGCTAGCAGTCCGCATCAGCCCACAAAGAGAAACATTCAGTACTTC.

CDR3 residues: CASSFPGQGNYGYTF. As DNA, the CDR3 is TGTGCCAGCAGCTTCCCGGGACAGGGGAACTATGGCTACACCTTC. This chain uses TRBV7-2 with TRBJ1-2; 10 bases are a match to TRBD1. Germline lookup yields CDR1 SGHTA and CDR2 FQGNSA. With V trimmed by 3 bases and J by 2 bases, 3 bases remained unmatched. CDR3 length equals 15 residues. The full variable domain, completed using reference TRBV7-2 and TRBJ1-2, is GAGVSQSPSNKVTEKGKDVELRCDPISGHTALYWYRQSLGQGLEFLIYFQGNSAPDKSGLPSDRFSAERTGGSVSTLTIQRTQQEDSAVYLCASSFPGQGNYGYTFGSGTRLTVV.

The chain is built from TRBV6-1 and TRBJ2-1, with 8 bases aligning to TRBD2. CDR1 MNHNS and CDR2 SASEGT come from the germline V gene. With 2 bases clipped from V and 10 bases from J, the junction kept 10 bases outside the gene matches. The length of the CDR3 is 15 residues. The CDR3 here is CASSERAGGRGEQFF. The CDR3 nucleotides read TGTGCCAGCAGTGAAAGGGCGGGAGGCCGTGGCGAGCAGTTCTTC.

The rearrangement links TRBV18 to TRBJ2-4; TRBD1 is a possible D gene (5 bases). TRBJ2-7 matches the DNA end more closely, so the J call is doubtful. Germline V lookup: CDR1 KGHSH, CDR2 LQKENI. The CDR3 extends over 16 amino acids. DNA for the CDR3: TGTGCCAGCTCACGTACCACAGGCCCTCGTCCCAACGAGCAGTACTTC. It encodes CASSRTTGPRPNEQYF.

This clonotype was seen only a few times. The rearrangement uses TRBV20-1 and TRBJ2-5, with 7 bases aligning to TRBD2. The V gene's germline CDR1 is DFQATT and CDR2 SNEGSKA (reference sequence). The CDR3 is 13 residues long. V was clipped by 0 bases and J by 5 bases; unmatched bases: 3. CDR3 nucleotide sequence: TGCAGTGCTAGAGAGGGAGGGTTGGAGACCCAGTACTTC. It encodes CSAREGGLETQYF.

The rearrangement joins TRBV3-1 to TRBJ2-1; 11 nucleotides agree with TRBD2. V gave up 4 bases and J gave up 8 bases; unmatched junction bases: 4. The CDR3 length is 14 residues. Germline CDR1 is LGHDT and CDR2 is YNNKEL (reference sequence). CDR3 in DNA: TGTGCCAGCAGCCCGACTAGCGGGAAGCATGAGCAGTTCTTC. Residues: CASSPTSGKHEQFF.

This CDR3 is CASSRLRGTFFNEQFF. The DNA of the CDR3 is TGTGCCAGCAGCCGCCTTCGCGGGACATTTTTCAATGAGCAGTTCTTC. The chain has TRBV7-9 and TRBJ2-7; the D gene could be TRBD1 or TRBD2 (6 bases each). The tail of the sequence fits TRBJ2-1 better, so the J call may be wrong. The CDR3 runs 16 residues. Germline loops: CDR1 SEHNR, CDR2 FQNEAQ (reference sequence).

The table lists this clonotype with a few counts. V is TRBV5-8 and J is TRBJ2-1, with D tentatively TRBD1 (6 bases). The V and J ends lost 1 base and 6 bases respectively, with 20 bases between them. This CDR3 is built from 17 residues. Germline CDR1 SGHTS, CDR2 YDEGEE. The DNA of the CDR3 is TGTGCCAGCAGCTTGTCCGTAATGGGGGCGAGGGGCAATGAGCAGTTCTTC. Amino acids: CASSLSVMGARGNEQFF.

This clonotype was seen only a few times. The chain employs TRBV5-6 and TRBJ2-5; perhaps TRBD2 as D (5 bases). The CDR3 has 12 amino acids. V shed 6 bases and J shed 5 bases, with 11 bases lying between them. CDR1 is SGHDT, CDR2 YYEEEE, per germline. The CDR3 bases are TGTGCCAGCAATCGCGGCGGGGAGACCCAGTACTTC. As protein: CASNRGGETQYF.

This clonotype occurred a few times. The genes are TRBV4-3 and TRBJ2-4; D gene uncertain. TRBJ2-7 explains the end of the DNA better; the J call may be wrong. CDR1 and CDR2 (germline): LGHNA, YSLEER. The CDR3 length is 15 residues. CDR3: CASSPRGASGYEQYF. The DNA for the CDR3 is TGCGCCAGCAGCCCACGAGGCGCTAGTGGTTACGAGCAGTACTTC.

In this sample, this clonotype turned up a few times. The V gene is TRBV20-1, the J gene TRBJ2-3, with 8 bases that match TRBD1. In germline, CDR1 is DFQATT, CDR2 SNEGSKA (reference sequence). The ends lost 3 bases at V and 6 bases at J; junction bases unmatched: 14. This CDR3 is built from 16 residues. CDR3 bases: TGCAGTGCTAGTGAGCTAGACAGGGGTTTTGGGGATACGCAGTATTTT. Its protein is CSASELDRGFGDTQYF.

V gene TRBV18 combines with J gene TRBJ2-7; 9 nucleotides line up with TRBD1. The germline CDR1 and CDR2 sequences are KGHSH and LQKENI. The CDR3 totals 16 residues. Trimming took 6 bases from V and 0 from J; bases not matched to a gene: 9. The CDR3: CASSETGGWSSYEQYF. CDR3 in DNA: TGTGCCAGCTCGGAAACAGGGGGCTGGAGCTCCTACGAGCAGTACTTC.

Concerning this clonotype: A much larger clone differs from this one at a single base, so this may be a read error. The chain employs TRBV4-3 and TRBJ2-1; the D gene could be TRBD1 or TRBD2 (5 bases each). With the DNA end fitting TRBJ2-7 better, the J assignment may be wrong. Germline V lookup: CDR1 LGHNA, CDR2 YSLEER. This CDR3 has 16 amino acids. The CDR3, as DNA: TGCGCCGGCAGCCATGGGGACCCGGATAGTGACAATGAGCAGTACTTC. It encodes CAGSHGDPDSDNEQYF.

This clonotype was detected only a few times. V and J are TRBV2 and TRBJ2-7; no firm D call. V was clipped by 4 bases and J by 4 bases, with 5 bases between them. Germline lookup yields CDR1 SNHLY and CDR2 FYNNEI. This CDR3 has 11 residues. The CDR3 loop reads CASSAVYEQYF. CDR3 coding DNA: TGTGCCAGCAGTGCCGTTTACGAGCAGTACTTC.

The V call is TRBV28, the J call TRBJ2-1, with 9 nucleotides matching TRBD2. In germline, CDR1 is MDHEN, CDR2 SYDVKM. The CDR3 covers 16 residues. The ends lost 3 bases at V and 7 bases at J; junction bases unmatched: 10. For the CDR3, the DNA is TGTGCCAGCAGTTTGGTGGCGGGAGGGGGCAGGAATGAGCAGTTCTTC. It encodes CASSLVAGGGRNEQFF.

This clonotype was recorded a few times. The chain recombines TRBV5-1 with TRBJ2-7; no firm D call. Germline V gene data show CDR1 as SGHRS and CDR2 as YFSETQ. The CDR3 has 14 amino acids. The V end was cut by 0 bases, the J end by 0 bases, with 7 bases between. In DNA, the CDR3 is TGCGCCAGCAGCTTGGAACATAGCTCCTACGAGCAGTACTTC. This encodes CASSLEHSSYEQYF.

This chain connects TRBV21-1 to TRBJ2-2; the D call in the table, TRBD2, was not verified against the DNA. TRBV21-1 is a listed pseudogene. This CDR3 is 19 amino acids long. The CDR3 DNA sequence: TGTGCCAGCATTCCGGGACTAGCGGGAGTTCCCCCTAACACCGGGGAGCTGTTTTTT. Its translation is CASIPGLAGVPPNTGELFF.

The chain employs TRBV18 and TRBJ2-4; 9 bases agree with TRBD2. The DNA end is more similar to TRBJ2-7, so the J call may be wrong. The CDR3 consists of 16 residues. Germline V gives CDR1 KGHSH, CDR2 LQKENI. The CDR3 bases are TGTGCCAGCTCACCACTACGCGGGAGGGCCAGGTACGAGCAGTACTTC. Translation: CASSPLRGRARYEQYF.

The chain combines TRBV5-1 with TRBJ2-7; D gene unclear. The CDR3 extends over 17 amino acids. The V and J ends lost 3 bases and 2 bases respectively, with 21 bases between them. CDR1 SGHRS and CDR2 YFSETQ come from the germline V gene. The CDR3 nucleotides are TGCGCCAGCAGCTCAATTGACGATCTAATGAGTCCCTACGAGCAGTACTTC. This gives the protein CASSSIDDLMSPYEQYF.